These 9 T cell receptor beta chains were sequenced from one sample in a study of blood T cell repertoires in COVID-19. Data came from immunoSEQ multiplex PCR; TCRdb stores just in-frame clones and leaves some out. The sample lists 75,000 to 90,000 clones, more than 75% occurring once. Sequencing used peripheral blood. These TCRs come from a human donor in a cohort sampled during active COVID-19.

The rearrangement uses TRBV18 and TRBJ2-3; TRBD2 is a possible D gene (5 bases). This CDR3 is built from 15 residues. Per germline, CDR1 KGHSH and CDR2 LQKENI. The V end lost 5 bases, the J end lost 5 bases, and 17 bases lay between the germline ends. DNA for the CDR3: TGTGCCAGCTCATTCTCACCTACCAGCGGAGATACGCAGTATTTT. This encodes CASSFSPTSGDTQYF. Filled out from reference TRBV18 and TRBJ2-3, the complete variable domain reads NAGVMQNPRHLVRRRGQEARLRCSPMKGHSHVYWYRQLPEEGLKFMVYLQKENIIDESGMPKERFSAEFPKEGPSILRIQQVVRGDSAAYFCASSFSPTSGDTQYFGPGTRLTVL.

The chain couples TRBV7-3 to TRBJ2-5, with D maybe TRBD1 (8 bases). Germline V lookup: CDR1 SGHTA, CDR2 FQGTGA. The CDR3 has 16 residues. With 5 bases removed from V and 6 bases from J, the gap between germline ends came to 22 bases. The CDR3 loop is CASSKGGSGGRQTQYF. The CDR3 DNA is TGTGCCAGCAGCAAGGGAGGGTCAGGGGGCAGGCAGACCCAGTACTTC.

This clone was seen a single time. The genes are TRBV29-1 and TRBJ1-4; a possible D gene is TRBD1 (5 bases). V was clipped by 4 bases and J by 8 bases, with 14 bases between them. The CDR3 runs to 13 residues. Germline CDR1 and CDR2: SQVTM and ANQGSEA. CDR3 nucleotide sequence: TGCAGCGTTGCACAGGCTTCTTCGGAAAAACTGTTTTTT. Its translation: CSVAQASSEKLFF.

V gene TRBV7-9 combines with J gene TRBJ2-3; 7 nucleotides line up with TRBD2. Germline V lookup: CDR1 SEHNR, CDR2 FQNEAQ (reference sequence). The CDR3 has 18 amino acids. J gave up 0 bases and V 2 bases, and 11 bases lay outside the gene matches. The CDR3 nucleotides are TGTGCCAGCAGCTTAAGAGGCGGGGGACCAACTAGCACAGATACGCAGTATTTT. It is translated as CASSLRGGGPTSTDTQYF.

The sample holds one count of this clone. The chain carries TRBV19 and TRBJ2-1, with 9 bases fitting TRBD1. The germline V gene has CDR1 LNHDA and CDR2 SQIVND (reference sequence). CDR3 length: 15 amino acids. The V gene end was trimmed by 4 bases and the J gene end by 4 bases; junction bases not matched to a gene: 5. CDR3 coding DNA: TGTGCCAGTAGTAGCCGGGACAGGGCTTACAATGAGCAGTTCTTC. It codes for CASSSRDRAYNEQFF.

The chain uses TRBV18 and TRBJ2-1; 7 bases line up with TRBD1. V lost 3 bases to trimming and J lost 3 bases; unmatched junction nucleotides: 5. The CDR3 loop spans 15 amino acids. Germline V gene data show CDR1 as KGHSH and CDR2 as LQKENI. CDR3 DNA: TGTGCCAGCTCACCCGGACAGGCCGACTACAATGAGCAGTTCTTC. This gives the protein CASSPGQADYNEQFF.

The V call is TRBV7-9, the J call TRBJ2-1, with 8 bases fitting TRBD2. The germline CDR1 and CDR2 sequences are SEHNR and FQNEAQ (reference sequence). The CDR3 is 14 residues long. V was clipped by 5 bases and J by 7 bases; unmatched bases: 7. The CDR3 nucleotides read TGTGCCAGCAGCAAGACGGGGGGGCTTAATGAGCAGTTCTTC. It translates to CASSKTGGLNEQFF.

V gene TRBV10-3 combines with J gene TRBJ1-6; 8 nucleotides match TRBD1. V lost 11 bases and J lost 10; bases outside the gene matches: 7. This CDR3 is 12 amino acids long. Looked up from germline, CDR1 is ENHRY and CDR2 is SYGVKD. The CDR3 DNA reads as TGTGCCGCAAGGACAGGGCAATCACCCCTCCACTTT. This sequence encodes CAARTGQSPLHF.

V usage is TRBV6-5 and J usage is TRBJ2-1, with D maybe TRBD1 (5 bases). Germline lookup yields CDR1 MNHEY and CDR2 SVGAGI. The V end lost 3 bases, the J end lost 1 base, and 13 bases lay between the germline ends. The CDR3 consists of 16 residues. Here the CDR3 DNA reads TGTGCCAGCAGTTATGTTGAAGGGGCGTCCTACAATGAGCAGTTCTTC. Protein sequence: CASSYVEGASYNEQFF.